A selection of T cell receptor beta chains follows, all from one sample in a study of T cells in Graves' hyperthyroidism and ophthalmopathy. MiXCR was run by TCRdb on the multiplex PCR reads, yielding one entry per CDR3 protein. The data contain about 49,000 distinct CDR3 sequences, about 54% of them singletons. Sequencing was carried out using peripheral blood or thyroid tissue (not recorded which). The receptors here all came from a man between 18 and 35 years old with Graves' hyperthyroidism. Both conserved end residues are part of each CDR3. Each record gives: V gene, J gene, D gene, CDR3 protein. D genes are given only for firm matches.

>TRBV25-1|TRBJ2-7|-
CASSEQGDEQYF
>TRBV25-1|TRBJ1-1|-
CASSGLGRQANTEAFF
>TRBV7-3|TRBJ2-1|TRBD2
CASSEGLAGIDEQFF
>TRBV9|TRBJ1-6|TRBD1
CASRRDGTVNSPLHF
>TRBV20-1|TRBJ2-5|-
CSATRALETQYF
>TRBV4-3|TRBJ1-1|-
CASKHRTSNTGAFF
>TRBV12-3/TRBV12-4|TRBJ1-3|TRBD1
CASSPQPGTGGFSGNTIYF
>TRBV7-9|TRBJ2-7|-
CASSPPRLSETYEQYF
>TRBV5-1|TRBJ2-2|-
CASSRVPPGTNTGELFF
>TRBV5-1|TRBJ2-2|-
CASSLGAANTGELFF
>TRBV7-9|TRBJ1-6|-
CASSETGRSPLHF
>TRBV2|TRBJ1-6|-
CASSILESYNSPLHF
>TRBV29-1|TRBJ2-3|-
CSVNGGHLSTDTQYF
>TRBV20-1|TRBJ1-1|-
CSAVGVMNTEAFF
>TRBV12-3/TRBV12-4|TRBJ1-1|-
CASRTWVSSGTEAFF
>TRBV4-2|TRBJ2-2|-
CASSQVKGGSGAGELFF
>TRBV2|TRBJ2-5|-
CASHRAEAQHF
>TRBV9|TRBJ1-2|-
CASSVNGERPGYTF